The 13 T cell receptor beta chains listed next were all sequenced from one sample in a study of blood T cell repertoires in COVID-19. The protocol was immunoSEQ multiplex PCR, while the TCRdb copy is restricted to in-frame clones and leaves out a portion. Among nearly 200,000 clones listed, approximately 86% were seen once. The sequenced sample was peripheral blood. All receptors derive from a man in his sixties with COVID-19, enrolled during active disease.

The rearrangement uses TRBV6-5 and TRBJ1-2, with no clear D. Germline V gene lookup returns CDR1 MNHEY and CDR2 SVGAGI. Trimming shortened V by 2 bases and J by 1 base, and 11 bases separated the two germline ends. CDR3 size: 15 residues. The CDR3 is CASSYRGQGNYGYTF. CDR3 DNA sequence: TGTGCCAGCAGTTACCGAGGTCAAGGTAACTATGGCTACACCTTC.

The chain combines TRBV10-3 with TRBJ1-3; tentative D call: TRBD1 (6 bases). The germline CDR1 and CDR2 sequences are ENHRY and SYGVKD. V lost 8 bases and J lost 0, with 8 bases in between. This CDR3 has 13 amino acids. This CDR3 is CAIGGLSGNTIYF. The CDR3 DNA is TGTGCCATCGGGGGCCTCTCTGGAAACACCATATATTTT.

The rearrangement links TRBV30 to TRBJ1-4, with D possibly TRBD1 on 6 matching bases. The V end lost 0 bases, the J end lost 7 bases, and 9 bases lay between the germline ends. CDR3 length: 13 residues. Germline V gene lookup returns CDR1 GTSNPN and CDR2 SVGIG (reference sequence). CDR3 residues: CAWSVGTTEKLFF. Written as DNA, the CDR3 is TGTGCCTGGAGTGTCGGGACAACTGAAAAACTGTTTTTT.

The chain employs TRBV2 and TRBJ2-2; D is possibly TRBD2 (6 bases). The length of the CDR3 is 15 residues. CDR1 SNHLY and CDR2 FYNNEI come from the germline V gene. The germline V and J ends were trimmed by 3 bases and 5 bases, with 13 bases remaining between them. This CDR3 is CASSEGGLGTGELFF. CDR3 DNA: TGTGCCAGCAGTGAGGGGGGATTGGGTACCGGGGAGCTGTTTTTT.

The V gene is TRBV28, the J gene TRBJ2-3; tentative D call: TRBD2 (5 bases). The CDR3 is made up of 13 amino acids. V was shortened by 5 bases and J by 1 base, with 7 bases between the two germline ends. Germline CDR1 reads MDHEN; CDR2 reads SYDVKM. This chain's CDR3 is CASSDGGTDTQYF. The CDR3 nucleotides are TGTGCCAGCAGTGACGGGGGCACAGATACGCAGTATTTT.

This clone came up a few times. The chain is built from TRBV2 and TRBJ1-1; no definite D call. CDR1 is SNHLY, CDR2 FYNNEI, per germline. This CDR3 spans 12 amino acids. Between the trimmed V and J ends, which lost 10 bases and 6 bases, there was a span of 15 bases. CDR3 residues: CAIVRRDPEAFF. CDR3 nucleotide sequence: TGTGCCATCGTTAGGAGGGATCCTGAAGCTTTCTTT. The full variable domain, in which reference TRBV2 and TRBJ1-1 provide the parts outside the CDR3, is EPEVTQTPSHQVTQMGQEVILRCVPISNHLYFYWYRQILGQKVEFLVSFYNNEISEKSEIFDDQFSVERPDGSNFTLKIRSTKLEDSAMYFCAIVRRDPEAFFGQGTRLTVV.

This chain connects TRBV28 to TRBJ1-1; D ambiguous. The V gene lost 3 bases and the J gene lost 1 base, with 6 bases spanning the gap. Germline-derived CDR1 and CDR2 are MDHEN and SYDVKM. CDR3 length: 13 amino acids. DNA of the CDR3: TGTGCCAGCAGTTTCGGTTGGAACACTGAAGCTTTCTTT. It encodes CASSFGWNTEAFF.

The CDR3 protein is CASSLDRANYGYTF. The CDR3, as DNA: TGCGCCAGCAGCCTAGACAGGGCTAACTATGGCTACACCTTC. The chain carries TRBV5-1 and TRBJ1-2, with 7 bases that match TRBD1. There are 14 residues in the CDR3. Unmatched junction bases numbered 3, after V lost 4 bases and J lost 0 bases. Per germline, CDR1 SGHRS and CDR2 YFSETQ.

The genes are TRBV28 and TRBJ1-1; D gene unclear. Germline V gene lookup returns CDR1 MDHEN and CDR2 SYDVKM. The CDR3 consists of 13 residues. Trimming removed 3 bases from V and 0 bases from J, with 5 bases in between. The chain's CDR3 is CASSFSLNTEAFF. In nucleotides, the CDR3 is TGTGCCAGCAGTTTCAGTTTGAACACTGAAGCTTTCTTT.

The table lists this clone with a few counts. V usage is TRBV6-6 and J usage is TRBJ1-5; D uncertain. V was shortened by 6 bases and J by 0 bases, with 9 bases between the two germline ends. Per germline, CDR1 MNHNY and CDR2 SVGAGI (reference sequence). CDR3 size: 14 residues. The CDR3 here is CASSLRYSNQPQHF. DNA for the CDR3: TGTGCCAGCAGCCTCAGATATAGCAATCAGCCCCAGCATTTT.

This chain uses TRBV2 with TRBJ2-7; 7 positions match TRBD1. The CDR3 covers 14 residues. With V trimmed by 4 bases and J by 3 bases, 6 bases remained unmatched. In germline, CDR1 is SNHLY, CDR2 FYNNEI. The chain's CDR3 is CASSVHGTVYEQYF. The CDR3 DNA reads as TGTGCCAGCAGTGTACATGGGACAGTCTACGAGCAGTACTTC. The full variable domain, with the rest looked up from reference TRBV2 and TRBJ2-7, is EPEVTQTPSHQVTQMGQEVILRCVPISNHLYFYWYRQILGQKVEFLVSFYNNEISEKSEIFDDQFSVERPDGSNFTLKIRSTKLEDSAMYFCASSVHGTVYEQYFGPGTRLTVT.

The rearrangement uses TRBV7-2 and TRBJ1-1; 12 nucleotides line up with TRBD1. The CDR3 has 15 residues. Germline trimming cut 5 bases from V and 14 bases from J; bases unmatched to any gene: 15. The germline V gene encodes CDR1 SGHTA and CDR2 FQGNSA. CDR3 region: CASSRAPGQGALFFF. The CDR3 DNA reads TGTGCCAGCAGCCGTGCCCCGGGACAGGGGGCCCTTTTCTTCTTT.

This chain uses TRBV5-6 with TRBJ1-1, with TRBD1 matching over 8 bases. The V and J ends lost 4 bases and 3 bases, in that order; junction bases with no gene match: 11. This CDR3 is 16 amino acids long. From germline, CDR1 is SGHDT and CDR2 YYEEEE. The CDR3 protein is CASSTSLDRADTEAFF. CDR3 sequence (DNA): TGTGCCAGCAGCACCTCCCTGGACAGGGCTGACACTGAAGCTTTCTTT. The full variable domain, its missing parts supplied by reference TRBV5-6 and TRBJ1-1, is DAGVTQSPTHLIKTRGQQVTLRCSPKSGHDTVSWYQQALGQGPQFIFQYYEEEERQRGNFPDRFSGHQFPNYSSELNVNALLLGDSALYLCASSTSLDRADTEAFFGQGTRLTVV.